Listed below are T cell receptor beta chains from one sample, sequenced in a study of T-cell reconstitution after alpha-beta-depleted transplantation in children. TCRdb reanalysed the PCR reads using MiXCR and keeps one entry per CDR3 protein. The data show 780,000 or so distinct CDR3 sequences, with under 20% seen just once and roughly 4.8% held by the top ten. Sequences were derived from PBMCs, mostly from graft donor cells, sampled 360 days after TCRalphabeta/CD19-depleted stem cell transplant. The receptors originated from a male patient aged 10 to 17 who had a stem cell transplant for acute lymphoblastic leukemia, so the T cells may come from the graft donor. CDR3s include the opening cysteine and the closing phenylalanine or tryptophan. The D gene is left open where the match is weak. The size entry is marked missing in some rows and otherwise reads once, few, many or a size class.

CDR3,DNA,D,J,V,size
CASSPGGLAVAKNIQYF,TGTGCCAGCAGTCCCGGCGGCCTAGCGGTGGCCAAAAACATTCAGTACTTC,TRBD2,TRBJ2-4,TRBV7-3,few
CATRPGQAKNIQYF,TGTGCCACCAGGCCGGGACAGGCTAAAAACATTCAGTACTTC,TRBD1,TRBJ2-4,TRBV24-1,many
CASSPQGYDGYTF,TGTGCCAGCAGCCCCCAGGGATACGATGGCTACACCTTC,.,TRBJ1-2,TRBV6-1,few
CATSNPTGVSTDTQYF,TGTGCCACCAGTAATCCGACAGGGGTGAGCACAGATACGCAGTATTTT,TRBD1,TRBJ2-3,TRBV24-1,.
CASWRPGLAGVLSNEQFF,TGTGCCAGCTGGAGGCCGGGACTAGCGGGAGTTCTGTCCAATGAGCAGTTCTTC,TRBD2,TRBJ2-1,TRBV18,few
CAISEPPQGGTQYF,TGTGCCATCAGTGAGCCGCCCCAGGGGGGTACGCAGTATTTT,.,TRBJ2-3,TRBV10-3,few
CATSRDLGPYEQYF,TGTGCCACCAGCAGAGATCTTGGTCCCTACGAGCAGTACTTC,.,TRBJ2-7,TRBV15,.
CASTPRTGTSYNEQFF,TGTGCCAGCACCCCCAGGACAGGGACCTCCTACAATGAGCAGTTCTTC,TRBD1,TRBJ2-1,TRBV27,.
CASSLSEGSGDEQYF,TGTGCCAGCAGCTTAAGCGAAGGGTCTGGGGACGAGCAGTACTTC,.,TRBJ2-7,TRBV7-9,.
CASSVGYYEQYF,TGTGCCAGCAGCGTGGGATACTACGAGCAGTACTTC,.,TRBJ2-7,TRBV13,.
CASSLWGGWQETQYF,TGTGCCAGCAGCTTATGGGGCGGCTGGCAAGAGACCCAGTACTTC,.,TRBJ2-5,TRBV5-6,.
CASSPKTPGLNYEQYF,TGTGCCAGCAGCCCCAAAACCCCGGGACTCAATTACGAGCAGTACTTC,.,TRBJ2-7,TRBV12-3/TRBV12-4,.
CASAKGYVQETQYF,TGTGCCAGCGCCAAAGGCTACGTGCAAGAGACCCAGTACTTC,.,TRBJ2-5,TRBV7-2,few
CSARSRTSDGTYNEQFF,TGCAGTGCTAGATCTCGGACTAGCGATGGGACCTACAATGAGCAGTTCTTC,TRBD2,TRBJ2-1,TRBV20-1,few
CASSPPLERGTWLNEQFF,TGTGCCAGCAGCCCCCCCCTGGAGCGGGGGACGTGGTTGAATGAGCAGTTCTTC,TRBD2,TRBJ2-1,TRBV7-8,.
CASSELVADAYEQYF,TGTGCCAGCAGTGAACTCGTGGCGGATGCCTACGAGCAGTACTTC,.,TRBJ2-7,TRBV12-3/TRBV12-4,.
CSAPGPLAGGLAYEQYF,TGCAGTGCTCCAGGTCCCTTGGCGGGAGGTTTGGCCTACGAGCAGTACTTC,TRBD2,TRBJ2-7,TRBV20-1,few
CSASFRGGTDTQYF,TGCAGTGCCAGTTTTCGGGGGGGCACAGATACGCAGTATTTT,TRBD2,TRBJ2-3,TRBV20-1,few
CASSLLGPRDWVQPQHF,TGTGCCAGCAGTTTATTAGGCCCCAGGGATTGGGTACAGCCCCAGCATTTT,.,TRBJ1-5,TRBV27,.
CSAFQGRGIDEQYF,TGCAGTGCCTTCCAGGGCAGGGGTATCGACGAGCAGTACTTC,.,TRBJ2-7,TRBV20-1,.